One and the same sample provided the 14 T cell receptor beta chains below, sequenced in a study of shared clonotypes between healthy human individuals. Only in-frame clones appear in the TCRdb table, and some are missing; sequencing was by immunoSEQ multiplex PCR. This table has more than 400,000 clones, approximately 95% appearing once. Sequencing input: naive CD4+ T cells sorted from blood. Sample subset: CD45RA+ positively selected. These receptors came from a woman younger than 45 in good health.

The J gene is TRBJ1-1, the V gene TRBV28, with a weak D call TRBD1 (5 bases). This CDR3 region has 13 residues. Trimming removed 6 bases from V and 4 bases from J, with 12 bases in between. Germline V lookup: CDR1 MDHEN, CDR2 SYDVKM. Here the CDR3 reads CASRPRGATEAFF. The CDR3 DNA reads as TGTGCCAGCAGACCGAGGGGAGCCACTGAAGCTTTCTTT.

J is TRBJ1-1 and V is TRBV7-2; TRBD1 matches 9 bases. Per the germline V gene, CDR1 is SGHTA and CDR2 is FQGNSA. The ends lost 1 base at V and 1 base at J; junction bases unmatched: 10. CDR3 length: 18 residues. The CDR3 DNA follows: TGTGCCAGCAGCTTAGTATCCCGGACGGGACAGGGGAACACTGAAGCTTTCTTT. This translates into CASSLVSRTGQGNTEAFF.

This rearrangement joins TRBV2 to TRBJ2-3; D call uncertain. Trimming pared 2 bases from V and 2 bases from J, leaving 11 bases between. The CDR3 covers 15 residues. Germline assignment: CDR1 SNHLY and CDR2 FYNNEI. CDR3 in DNA: TGTGCCAGCAGTGAAAGATCAGCCTACACAGATACGCAGTATTTT. It yields the protein CASSERSAYTDTQYF.

In DNA form, the CDR3 reads TGTGCCAGCAGCCCATCGGGACATAGCACAGATACGCAGTATTTT. It encodes CASSPSGHSTDTQYF. The rearrangement joins TRBV7-8 to TRBJ2-3; D possibly corresponds to TRBD1 (6 bases). Trimming left V 5 bases short and J 0 bases short, with 12 bases between. This CDR3 region has 15 residues. Per germline, CDR1 SGHVS and CDR2 FQNEAQ.

This chain uses TRBV18 with TRBJ2-7, with 7 bases identical to TRBD1. CDR1 and CDR2 (germline): KGHSH, LQKENI. The CDR3 consists of 15 residues. Losses at the gene ends were 3 bases for V and 7 bases for J; bases not matched to a gene: 12. This chain's CDR3 is CASSPSMDRYEEQYF. For the CDR3, the DNA is TGTGCCAGCTCACCGAGCATGGACAGGTACGAGGAGCAGTACTTC.

This rearrangement joins TRBV7-9 to TRBJ2-1, with D possibly being TRBD2 (6 bases). The CDR3 runs 14 residues. The V end was cut by 5 bases, the J end by 5 bases, with 13 bases between. The germline CDR1 and CDR2 sequences are SEHNR and FQNEAQ (reference sequence). In nucleotides, the CDR3 is TGTGCCAGCAGCCTATTGGCTAGCGACAATGAGCAGTTCTTC. Translated, it gives CASSLLASDNEQFF.

V and J are TRBV6-5 and TRBJ2-1, with a tentative D call TRBD1 (6 bases). Per the germline V gene, CDR1 is MNHEY and CDR2 is SVGAGI. V was trimmed by 0 bases and J by 8 bases, leaving 8 bases between them. The CDR3 has 13 residues. The CDR3: CASSYSYRDEQFF. The CDR3 DNA follows: TGTGCCAGCAGTTACTCGTACAGGGATGAGCAGTTCTTC.

As to this clone: This sample also contains other DNA sequences that code for the same CDR3. The chain carries TRBV2 and TRBJ2-7; D is uncertain. Germline V CDR1 and CDR2: SNHLY, FYNNEI. This CDR3 has 11 amino acids. The ends were cut back, 4 bases at V and 4 bases at J, with 5 bases in the middle. CDR3 loop: CASSAAYEQYF. The CDR3 DNA reads TGTGCCAGCAGTGCAGCTTACGAGCAGTACTTC. Using reference TRBV2 and TRBJ2-7 for the parts outside the CDR3, the full variable domain is EPEVTQTPSHQVTQMGQEVILRCVPISNHLYFYWYRQILGQKVEFLVSFYNNEISEKSEIFDDQFSVERPDGSNFTLKIRSTKLEDSAMYFCASSAAYEQYFGPGTRLTVT.

V usage is TRBV28 and J usage is TRBJ2-5; D not certain. This CDR3 has 13 residues. Per the germline V gene, CDR1 is MDHEN and CDR2 is SYDVKM. Trimming pared 4 bases from V and 2 bases from J, leaving 8 bases between. The CDR3 loop is CASSSSPQETQYF. The CDR3 DNA is TGTGCCAGCAGTTCTTCACCTCAAGAGACCCAGTACTTC.

The J gene is TRBJ1-1, the V gene TRBV28; perhaps TRBD1 as D (5 bases). Germline CDR1 and CDR2: MDHEN and SYDVKM. With 5 bases removed from V and 5 bases from J, the gap between germline ends came to 18 bases. The CDR3 sequence is 15 residues long. The CDR3 spells CASSPPPGGTTEAFF. CDR3 in DNA: TGTGCCAGCAGTCCCCCCCCCGGGGGGACGACTGAAGCTTTCTTT.

The chain recombines TRBV4-1 with TRBJ1-5; TRBD1 might be the D (5 bases). Trimming left V 0 bases short and J 4 bases short, with 13 bases between. The CDR3 loop spans 16 amino acids. Germline loops: CDR1 MGHRA, CDR2 YSYEKL. CDR3 DNA: TGCGCCAGCAGCCAAGACGGGGGAGGGAGAAATCAGCCCCAGCATTTT. This translates into CASSQDGGGRNQPQHF.

This clone was seen only a few times. The V gene is TRBV7-9, the J gene TRBJ1-5; no clear D. Trimming left V 0 bases short and J 5 bases short, with 5 bases between. Germline-derived CDR1 and CDR2 are SEHNR and FQNEAQ (reference sequence). This CDR3 comprises 13 residues. The CDR3 is CASSLAGDQPQHF. In DNA, the CDR3 is TGTGCCAGCAGCTTAGCGGGTGATCAGCCCCAGCATTTT.

The chain has TRBV28 and TRBJ2-5, with 8 bases that match TRBD1. The DNA end favors TRBJ2-7, so the J call may be wrong. The germline gives CDR1 MDHEN, CDR2 SYDVKM. This CDR3 comprises 14 residues. The CDR3 DNA reads TGTGCCAGCACCCTCAGGGGGCGTATCTACGAGCAGTACTTC. This encodes CASTLRGRIYEQYF.

The rearrangement uses TRBV5-1 and TRBJ2-7, with TRBD2 identical over 12 bases. With 6 bases clipped from V and 6 bases from J, the junction kept 19 bases outside the gene matches. The CDR3 is 18 residues long. CDR1 and CDR2 from the germline V gene are SGHRS and YFSETQ. The CDR3 DNA follows: TGCGCCAGCACCCGGACTAGCGGGACACCAAGAGGGCCTCGCGAGCAGTACTTC. Encoded protein: CASTRTSGTPRGPREQYF.